Each of the 21 T cell receptor beta chains below was sequenced from the same sample in a study of T cell changes during pregnancy in multiple sclerosis. Assay: immunoSEQ multiplex PCR; the TCRdb copy retains only in-frame clones and omits some. The sample consists of over 85,000 clones, more than 85% of them appearing once. Sequenced here: peripheral blood, sampled in the first trimester of pregnancy. The receptor source for this set is a female donor in good health, enrolled as a control in a pregnancy study.

The gene calls are TRBV7-2 and TRBJ2-2; 9 bases agree with TRBD1. Germline CDR1 reads SGHTA; CDR2 reads FQGNSA. V lost 1 base and J lost 4; bases outside the gene matches: 4. This CDR3 region has 16 residues. Here the CDR3 reads CASSLGTGVGTGELFF. For the CDR3, the DNA is TGTGCCAGCAGCTTAGGGACAGGGGTGGGCACCGGGGAGCTGTTTTTT.

The chain employs TRBV5-6 and TRBJ2-5; TRBD2 aligns across 8 bases. V shed 0 bases and J 1 base; nucleotides not matched to a gene: 2. Germline lookup yields CDR1 SGHDT and CDR2 YYEEEE. CDR3 length equals 15 residues. DNA for the CDR3: TGTGCCAGCAGCTTGGGACTAGCGAGCCAAGAGACCCAGTACTTC. Translated, it gives CASSLGLASQETQYF.

V usage is TRBV7-8 and J usage is TRBJ1-6; D may be TRBD1 (5 bases). The CDR3 has 15 residues. Trimming took off 1 base at V and 6 bases at J, with 10 bases between the two ends. In germline, CDR1 is SGHVS, CDR2 FQNEAQ. The chain's CDR3 is CASSLVGGLNSPLHF. The CDR3 nucleotides are TGTGCCAGCAGCTTAGTGGGGGGTCTTAATTCACCCCTCCACTTT.

J is TRBJ2-6 and V is TRBV29-1; D is ambiguous. CDR1 and CDR2 (germline): SQVTM, ANQGSEA. The V and J ends lost 4 bases and 0 bases respectively, with 7 bases between them. The length of the CDR3 is 14 residues. The CDR3 DNA reads as TGCAGCGTTGGCGGAAGCTCTGGGGCCAACGTCCTGACTTTC. Protein: CSVGGSSGANVLTF.

The chain carries TRBV27 and TRBJ2-5, with 8 bases identical to TRBD2. Germline-derived CDR1 and CDR2 are MNHEY and SMNVEV (reference sequence). V shed 0 bases, J shed 3 bases, and the junction held 9 bases outside the gene matches. The CDR3 runs to 17 residues. CDR3 sequence: CASSLSTGGGKKETQYF. The CDR3 bases are TGTGCCAGCAGTTTATCGACGGGCGGGGGGAAGAAAGAGACCCAGTACTTC.

V is TRBV7-9 and J is TRBJ1-4, with D unclear. Germline CDR1 SEHNR, CDR2 FQNEAQ (reference sequence). Trimming shortened V by 5 bases and J by 7 bases, and 8 bases separated the two germline ends. The CDR3 has 12 amino acids. CDR3 region: CASSPAGEKLFF. CDR3 sequence (DNA): TGTGCCAGCAGCCCTGCGGGTGAAAAACTGTTTTTT.

J is TRBJ2-2 and V is TRBV6-5, with D unclear. V shed 0 bases and J shed 7 bases, with 12 bases lying between them. CDR1 is MNHEY and CDR2 is SVGAGI in the germline V gene. The CDR3 extends over 15 amino acids. The CDR3 protein is CASSYSFTLGGELFF. As DNA, the CDR3 is TGTGCCAGCAGTTACTCTTTCACCCTCGGCGGGGAGCTGTTTTTT.

The chain links TRBV7-8 to TRBJ1-4; D gene uncertain. Trimming pared 1 base from V and 2 bases from J, leaving 14 bases between. The CDR3 spans 17 residues. The germline CDR1 and CDR2 sequences are SGHVS and FQNEAQ. The CDR3 is CASSLVLSGATNEKLFF. The CDR3 bases are TGTGCCAGCAGCTTAGTTTTGTCGGGAGCCACTAATGAAAAACTGTTTTTT.

The chain couples TRBV11-2 to TRBJ2-7, with TRBD2 as a possible D gene (5 bases). The V and J ends lost 3 bases and 4 bases respectively, with 19 bases between them. The CDR3 totals 16 residues. Germline values: CDR1 SGHAT, CDR2 FQNNGV. The CDR3: CASSFGVDGDRYEQYF. CDR3 DNA: TGTGCCAGCAGCTTCGGGGTGGATGGGGATCGGTACGAGCAGTACTTC. Drawing the rest from reference TRBV11-2 and TRBJ2-7, the complete variable domain is EAGVAQSPRYKIIEKRQSVAFWCNPISGHATLYWYQQILGQGPKLLIQFQNNGVVDDSQLPKDRFSAERLKGVDSTLKIQPAKLEDSAVYLCASSFGVDGDRYEQYFGPGTRLTVT.

The rearrangement uses TRBV4-3 and TRBJ2-7; possibly TRBD2 for D (7 bases). V shed 5 bases and J shed 4 bases, with 21 bases lying between them. CDR3 length equals 16 residues. The germline V gene encodes CDR1 LGHNA and CDR2 YSLEER. The CDR3 coding sequence is TGCGCCAGCAGCGTAGAGCACGGGGGGCAGATTTACGAGCAGTACTTC. This sequence encodes CASSVEHGGQIYEQYF.

CDR3 sequence: CASSPTGGHEKLFF. The CDR3 region has the DNA TGCGCCAGCAGCCCGACAGGGGGGCATGAAAAACTGTTTTTT. The V call is TRBV5-1, the J call TRBJ1-4; 9 positions match TRBD1. The CDR3 spans 14 residues. With V trimmed by 4 bases and J by 6 bases, 4 bases remained unmatched. Germline values: CDR1 SGHRS, CDR2 YFSETQ.

This chain uses TRBV18 with TRBJ1-2, with 7 bases aligning to TRBD1. Germline assignment: CDR1 KGHSH and CDR2 LQKENI. After removal of 3 bases from V and 7 bases from J, the junction contained 11 bases not matched to a gene. The CDR3 is made up of 15 amino acids. The CDR3 reads CASSPQQGYYGGYTF. The DNA for the CDR3 is TGTGCCAGCTCACCGCAACAGGGGTACTATGGTGGCTACACCTTC.

This chain connects TRBV9 to TRBJ2-7, with TRBD1 matching over 10 bases. Germline CDR1 reads SGDLS; CDR2 reads YYNGEE. CDR3 size: 13 residues. The V segment lost 4 bases and the J segment 3 bases; nucleotides outside the gene matches: 1. The CDR3 sequence is CASSRTGGYEQYF. CDR3 sequence (DNA): TGTGCCAGCAGCCGGACAGGGGGCTACGAGCAGTACTTC.

V usage is TRBV7-9 and J usage is TRBJ1-3, with 7 positions matching TRBD1. Germline CDR1 reads SEHNR; CDR2 reads FQNEAQ (reference sequence). With 6 bases clipped from V and 4 bases from J, the junction kept 18 bases outside the gene matches. The CDR3 has 18 amino acids. The DNA for the CDR3 is TGTGCCAGCAGGGATCCGGGGACAGTCCTGAAAATGGGAAACACCATATATTTT. Its protein is CASRDPGTVLKMGNTIYF.

This clone was counted a single time. The chain uses TRBV5-1 and TRBJ2-7; 10 nucleotides match TRBD1. The CDR3 runs to 13 residues. Germline V gene sequence: CDR1 SGHRS, CDR2 YFSETQ. Unmatched junction bases numbered 3, after V lost 0 bases and J lost 9 bases. This CDR3 is CASSLEGQGGQYF. CDR3 coding DNA: TGCGCCAGCAGCTTGGAAGGACAGGGGGGGCAGTACTTC.

The chain links TRBV25-1 to TRBJ1-2, with 7 bases that match TRBD1. V lost 3 bases, J lost 6 bases, and 4 bases stayed unmatched. Germline V gene sequence: CDR1 MGHDK, CDR2 SYGVNS. This CDR3 region has 13 residues. DNA of the CDR3: TGTGCCAGCAGTGATGGGACAGCAGATGGCTACACCTTC. It encodes CASSDGTADGYTF.

This chain uses TRBV7-6 with TRBJ2-7, with unresolved D. The V end lost 1 base, the J end lost 5 bases, and 12 bases lay between the germline ends. The CDR3 covers 14 residues. Germline lookup yields CDR1 SGHVS and CDR2 FNYEAQ. Here the CDR3 DNA reads TGTGCCAGCAGCTTAGTTGAGCCCCCCGACGAGCAGTACTTC. It specifies CASSLVEPPDEQYF.

This clone came up once. The J gene is TRBJ2-7, the V gene TRBV7-9; TRBD2 agrees at 7 bases. V dropped 3 bases and J dropped 5; count of bases not matched to a gene: 4. CDR3 length equals 13 residues. Germline V lookup: CDR1 SEHNR, CDR2 FQNEAQ (reference sequence). The CDR3: CASSFGGGNEQYF. The CDR3 DNA reads as TGTGCCAGCAGCTTTGGCGGGGGAAACGAGCAGTACTTC.

This clone was picked up one time. This rearrangement joins TRBV11-2 to TRBJ2-3; the match to TRBD2 covers 8 bases. The V gene's germline CDR1 is SGHAT and CDR2 FQNNGV. V was clipped by 1 base and J by 1 base; unmatched bases: 4. The CDR3 runs 16 residues. The CDR3 bases are TGTGCCAGCAGCTTAGCATCGGGGGGGCGCACAGATACGCAGTATTTT. It translates to CASSLASGGRTDTQYF.

This clone was found once. The chain recombines TRBV2 with TRBJ1-5; the D is unclear. Trimming cost V 7 bases and J 4 bases, with 11 bases left between them. CDR1 SNHLY and CDR2 FYNNEI come from the germline V gene. The CDR3 is 13 amino acids. CDR3 nucleotides: TGTGCCAGCACCGAAGGCGGGAATCAGCCCCAGCATTTT. Translation: CASTEGGNQPQHF.

The chain carries TRBV6-4 and TRBJ1-1; D unresolved. The CDR3 consists of 13 residues. The V end was cut by 2 bases, the J end by 1 base, with 5 bases between. The V gene's germline CDR1 is MRHNA and CDR2 SNTAGT. CDR3 protein: CASSDGRNTEAFF. CDR3 in DNA: TGTGCCAGCAGTGACGGGCGGAACACTGAAGCTTTCTTT.